This TCR beta chain was documented in a study of Graves' ophthalmopathy and Graves' hyperthyroidism. The study, taken as a whole, reports: The majority of expanded thyroid clonotypes above 0.001 frequency also occurred in blood.

The term stable hyperthyroidism indicated an absence of ophthalmopathy within 18 months of follow-up. Excluded were patients with other autoimmune diseases, uncontrolled infections, pregnancy or lactation. A diagnosis was made from clinical symptoms together with serum thyroxine, TRAb, thyroid ultrasound and orbital computed tomography. This clonotype appeared many times. What it recognizes is unknown. Amplification from RNA transcripts yielded the TCR beta CDR3 regions. The workflow started with a first-round RT-PCR run with HTBI primers and then moved on to a second-round multiplex PCR. Using its own MiXCR run on the multiplex PCR reads, TCRdb lists one record per CDR3 protein. The sample shows fewer than 650,000 distinct CDR3 sequences, around a fifth of them seen only once. This clonotype was sampled from a woman under 30 with stable Graves' hyperthyroidism. Some clones in this sample may be carry-over from other donors' samples. Sequencing used peripheral blood.

In nucleotides, the CDR3 is TGTGCCAGCATGCGAGGGGGCACTTCACCCCTCCACTTT. Its protein product is CASMRGGTSPLHF. The chain employs TRBV12-3 or TRBV12-4 and TRBJ1-6; TRBD1 matches 7 bases. The CDR3 loop spans 13 amino acids. V gave up 7 bases and J gave up 9 bases; unmatched junction bases: 6.